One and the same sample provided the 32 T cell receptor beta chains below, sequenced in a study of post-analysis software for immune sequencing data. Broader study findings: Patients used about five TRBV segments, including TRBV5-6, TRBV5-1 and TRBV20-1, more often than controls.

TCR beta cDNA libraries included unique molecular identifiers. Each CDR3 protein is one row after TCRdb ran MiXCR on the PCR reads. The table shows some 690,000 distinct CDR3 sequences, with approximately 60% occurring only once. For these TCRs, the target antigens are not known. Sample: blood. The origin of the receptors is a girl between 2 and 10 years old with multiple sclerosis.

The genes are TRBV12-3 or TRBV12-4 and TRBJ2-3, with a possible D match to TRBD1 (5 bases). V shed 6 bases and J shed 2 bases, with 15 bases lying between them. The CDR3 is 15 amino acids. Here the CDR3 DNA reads TGTGCCAGCAGCCTAGACAGTATTAACACAGATACGCAGTATTTT. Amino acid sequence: CASSLDSINTDTQYF.

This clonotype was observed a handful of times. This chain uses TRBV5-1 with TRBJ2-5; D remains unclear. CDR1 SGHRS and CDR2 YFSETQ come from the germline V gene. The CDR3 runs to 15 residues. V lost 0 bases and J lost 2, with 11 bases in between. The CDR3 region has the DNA TGCGCCAGCAGCTTGGGGGGTTCTATTCAAGAGACCCAGTACTTC. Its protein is CASSLGGSIQETQYF.

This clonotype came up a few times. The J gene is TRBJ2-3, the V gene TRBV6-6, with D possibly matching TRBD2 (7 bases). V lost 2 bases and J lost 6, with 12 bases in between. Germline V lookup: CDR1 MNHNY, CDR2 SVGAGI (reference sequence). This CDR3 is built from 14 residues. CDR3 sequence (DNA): TGTGCCAGCAGTTACGAGGGGGGGGCGGATACGCAGTATTTT. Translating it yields CASSYEGGADTQYF.

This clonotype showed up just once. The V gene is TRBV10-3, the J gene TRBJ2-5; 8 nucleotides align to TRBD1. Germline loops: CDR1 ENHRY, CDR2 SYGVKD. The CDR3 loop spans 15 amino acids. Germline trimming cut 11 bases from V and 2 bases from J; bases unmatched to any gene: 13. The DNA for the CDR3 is TGTGCCGTTAGTGCTCCAGGGGGCAGACAAGAGACCCAGTACTTC. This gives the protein CAVSAPGGRQETQYF.

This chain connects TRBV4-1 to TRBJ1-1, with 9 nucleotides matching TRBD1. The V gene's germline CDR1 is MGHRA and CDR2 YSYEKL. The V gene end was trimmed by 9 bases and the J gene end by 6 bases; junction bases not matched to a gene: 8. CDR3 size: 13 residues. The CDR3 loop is CASRQGEISEAFF. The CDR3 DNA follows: TGCGCCAGTAGACAGGGGGAAATCTCTGAAGCTTTCTTT.

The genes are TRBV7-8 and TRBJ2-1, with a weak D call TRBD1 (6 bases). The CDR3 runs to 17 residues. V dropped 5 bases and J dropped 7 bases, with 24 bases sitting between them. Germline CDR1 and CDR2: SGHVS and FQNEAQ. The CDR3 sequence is CASSQGTEGVAANEQFF. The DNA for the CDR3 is TGTGCCAGCAGCCAGGGGACCGAGGGAGTCGCGGCGAATGAGCAGTTCTTC.

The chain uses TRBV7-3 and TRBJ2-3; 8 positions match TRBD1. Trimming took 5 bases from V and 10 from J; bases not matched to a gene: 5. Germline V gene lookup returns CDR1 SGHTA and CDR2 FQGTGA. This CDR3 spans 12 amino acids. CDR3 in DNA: TGTGCCAGCAGCATCAACAGGGGGGCGCAGTATTTT. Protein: CASSINRGAQYF. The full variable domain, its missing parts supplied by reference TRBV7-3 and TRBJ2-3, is GAGVSQTPSNKVTEKGKYVELRCDPISGHTALYWYRQSLGQGPEFLIYFQGTGAADDSGLPNDRFFAVRPEGSVSTLKIQRTERGDSAVYLCASSINRGAQYFGPGTRLTVL.

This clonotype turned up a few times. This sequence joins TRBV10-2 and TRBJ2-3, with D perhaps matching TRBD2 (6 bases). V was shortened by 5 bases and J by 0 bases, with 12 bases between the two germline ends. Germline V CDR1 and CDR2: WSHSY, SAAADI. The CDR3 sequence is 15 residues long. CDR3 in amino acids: CASSKWGTSTDTQYF. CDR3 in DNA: TGCGCCAGCAGTAAATGGGGGACTAGCACAGATACGCAGTATTTT.

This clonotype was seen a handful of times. The CDR3 DNA reads TGCAGCGTTGAAGTCCAAGGGGGCGAGGAGACCCAGTACTTC. Translation: CSVEVQGGEETQYF. The chain employs TRBV29-1 and TRBJ2-7, with 7 bases matching TRBD1. The DNA end is more similar to TRBJ2-5, so the J call may be wrong. The germline V gene encodes CDR1 SQVTM and CDR2 ANQGSEA. The CDR3 runs 14 residues.

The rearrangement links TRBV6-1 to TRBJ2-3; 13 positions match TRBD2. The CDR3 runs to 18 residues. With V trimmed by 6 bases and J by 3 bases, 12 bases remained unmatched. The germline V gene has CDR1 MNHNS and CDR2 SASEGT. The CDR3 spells CASSWGLAGIRGTDTQYF. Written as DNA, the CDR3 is TGTGCCAGCAGCTGGGGACTAGCGGGGATTAGAGGAACAGATACGCAGTATTTT.

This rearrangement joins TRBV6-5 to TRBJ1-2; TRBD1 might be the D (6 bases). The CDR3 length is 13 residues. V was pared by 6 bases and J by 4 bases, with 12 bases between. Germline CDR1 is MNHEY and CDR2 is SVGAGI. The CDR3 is CASRNRDLYGYTF. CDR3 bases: TGTGCCAGCAGAAACAGGGACCTCTATGGCTACACCTTC.

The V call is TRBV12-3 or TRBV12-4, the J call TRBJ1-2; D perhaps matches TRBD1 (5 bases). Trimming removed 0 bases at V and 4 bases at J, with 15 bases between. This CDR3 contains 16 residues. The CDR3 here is CASSLAGRTHVYGYTF. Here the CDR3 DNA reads TGTGCCAGCAGTTTAGCGGGGCGGACTCACGTCTATGGCTACACCTTC.

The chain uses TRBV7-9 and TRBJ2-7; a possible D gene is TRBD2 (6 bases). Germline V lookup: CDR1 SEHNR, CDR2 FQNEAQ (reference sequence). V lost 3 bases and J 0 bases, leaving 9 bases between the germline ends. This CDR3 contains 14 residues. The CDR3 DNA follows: TGTGCCAGCAGCTTTAGCGGAGACTCCTACGAGCAGTACTTC. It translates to CASSFSGDSYEQYF.

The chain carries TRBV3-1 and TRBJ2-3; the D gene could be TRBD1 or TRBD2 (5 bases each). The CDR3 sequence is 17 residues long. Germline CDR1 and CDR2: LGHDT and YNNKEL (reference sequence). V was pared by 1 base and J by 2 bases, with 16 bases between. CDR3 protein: CASSQGRLTGHTDTQYF. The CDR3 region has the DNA TGTGCCAGCAGCCAAGGTCGACTAACGGGGCACACAGATACGCAGTATTTT.

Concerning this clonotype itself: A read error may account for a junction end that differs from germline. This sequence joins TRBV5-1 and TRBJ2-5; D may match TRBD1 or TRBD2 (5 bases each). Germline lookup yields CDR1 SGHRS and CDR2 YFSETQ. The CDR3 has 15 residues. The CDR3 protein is CTSSLEGTVGETQYF. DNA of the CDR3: TGCACCAGCAGCTTGGAAGGGACGGTGGGCGAGACCCAGTACTTC.

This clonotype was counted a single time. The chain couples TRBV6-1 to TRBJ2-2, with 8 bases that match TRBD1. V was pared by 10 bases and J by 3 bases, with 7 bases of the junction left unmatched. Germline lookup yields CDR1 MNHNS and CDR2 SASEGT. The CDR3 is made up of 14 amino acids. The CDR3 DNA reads TGTGCCACCATCAGGGGGCTCGACACCGGGGAGCTGTTTTTT. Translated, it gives CATIRGLDTGELFF.

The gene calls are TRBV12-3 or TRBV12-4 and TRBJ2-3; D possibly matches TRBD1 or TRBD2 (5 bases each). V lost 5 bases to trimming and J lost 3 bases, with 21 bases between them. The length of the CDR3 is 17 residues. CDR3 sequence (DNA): TGTGCCAGCAGTCCCCCCGTATGGGGGAGTGTTACAGATACGCAGTATTTT. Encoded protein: CASSPPVWGSVTDTQYF.

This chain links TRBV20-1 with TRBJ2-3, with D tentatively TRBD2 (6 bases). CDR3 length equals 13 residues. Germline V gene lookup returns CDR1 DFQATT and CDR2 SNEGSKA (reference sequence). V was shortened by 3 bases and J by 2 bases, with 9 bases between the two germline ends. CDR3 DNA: TGCAGTGCTAGGTGGCGGGACACAGATACGCAGTATTTT. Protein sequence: CSARWRDTDTQYF.

The CDR3 nucleotides read TGCAGTGCTAAGATACAGGGGGCGACTGAAGCTTTCTTT. Its translation: CSAKIQGATEAFF. The chain joins TRBV20-1 to TRBJ1-1; 9 bases match TRBD1. Losses at the gene ends were 4 bases for V and 5 bases for J; bases not matched to a gene: 5. CDR3 length: 13 residues. The germline gives CDR1 DFQATT, CDR2 SNEGSKA (reference sequence).

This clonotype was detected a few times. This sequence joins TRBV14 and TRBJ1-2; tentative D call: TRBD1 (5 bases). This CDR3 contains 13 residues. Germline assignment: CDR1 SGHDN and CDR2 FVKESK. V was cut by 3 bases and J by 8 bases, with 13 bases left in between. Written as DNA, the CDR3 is TGTGCCAGCAGCCAGGACACGGGAGTCGGCTACACCTTC. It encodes CASSQDTGVGYTF.

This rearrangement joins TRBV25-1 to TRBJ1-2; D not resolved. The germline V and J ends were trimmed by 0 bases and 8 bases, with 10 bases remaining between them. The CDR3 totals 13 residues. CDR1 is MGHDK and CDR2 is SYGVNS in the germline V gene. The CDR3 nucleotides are TGTGCCAGCAGTGAATATAAAGGGAACGGCTACACCTTC. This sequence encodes CASSEYKGNGYTF.

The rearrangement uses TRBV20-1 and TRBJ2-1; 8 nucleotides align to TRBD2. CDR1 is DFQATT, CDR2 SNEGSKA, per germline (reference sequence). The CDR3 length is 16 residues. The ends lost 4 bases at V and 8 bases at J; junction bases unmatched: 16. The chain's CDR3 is CSANQGVAGFNDEQFF. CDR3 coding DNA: TGCAGTGCTAACCAAGGAGTAGCGGGGTTTAACGATGAGCAGTTCTTC.

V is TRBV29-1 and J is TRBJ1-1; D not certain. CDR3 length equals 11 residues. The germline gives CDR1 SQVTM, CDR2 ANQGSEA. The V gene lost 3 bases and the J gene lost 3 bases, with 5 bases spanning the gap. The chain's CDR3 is CSVDLYTEAFF. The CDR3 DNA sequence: TGCAGCGTTGACCTCTACACTGAAGCTTTCTTT.

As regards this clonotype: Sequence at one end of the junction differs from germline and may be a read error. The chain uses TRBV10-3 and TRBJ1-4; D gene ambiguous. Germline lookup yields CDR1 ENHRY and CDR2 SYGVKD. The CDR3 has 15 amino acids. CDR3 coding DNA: TGTGTCATCAGTGAGCAAGGCGGAACTAATGAAAAACTGTTTTTT. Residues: CVISEQGGTNEKLFF.

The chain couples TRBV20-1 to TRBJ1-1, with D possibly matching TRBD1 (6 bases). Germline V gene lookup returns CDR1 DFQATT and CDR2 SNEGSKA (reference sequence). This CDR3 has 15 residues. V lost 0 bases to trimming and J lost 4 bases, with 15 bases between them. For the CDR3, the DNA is TGCAGTGCTAGAGATCTGCCAGGGGTCGGCACTGAAGCTTTCTTT. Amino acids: CSARDLPGVGTEAFF.

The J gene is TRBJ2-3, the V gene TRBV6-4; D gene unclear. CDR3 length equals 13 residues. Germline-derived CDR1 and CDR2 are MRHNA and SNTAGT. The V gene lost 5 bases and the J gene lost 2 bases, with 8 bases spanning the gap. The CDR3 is CASSLQHTDTQYF. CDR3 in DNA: TGTGCCAGCAGTCTGCAGCACACAGATACGCAGTATTTT.

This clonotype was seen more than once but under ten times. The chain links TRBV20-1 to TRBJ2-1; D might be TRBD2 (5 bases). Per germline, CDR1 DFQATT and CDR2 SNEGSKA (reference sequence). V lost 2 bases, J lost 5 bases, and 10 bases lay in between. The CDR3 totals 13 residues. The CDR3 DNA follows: TGCAGTGCTAGACCAGCGGAGGACAATGAGCAGTTCTTC. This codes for CSARPAEDNEQFF.

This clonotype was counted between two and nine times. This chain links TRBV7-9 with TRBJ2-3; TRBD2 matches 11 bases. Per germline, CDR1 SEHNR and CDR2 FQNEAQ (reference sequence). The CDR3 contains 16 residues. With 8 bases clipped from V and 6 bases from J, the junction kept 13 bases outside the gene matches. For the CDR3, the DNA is TGTGCCAGCTCGCGAGATAGCGGGGGGGCCACGGATACGCAGTATTTT. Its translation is CASSRDSGGATDTQYF.

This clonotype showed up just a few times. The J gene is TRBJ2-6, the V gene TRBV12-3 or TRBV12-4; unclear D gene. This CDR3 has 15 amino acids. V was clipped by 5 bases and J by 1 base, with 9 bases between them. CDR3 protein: CASSLRTSGANVLTF. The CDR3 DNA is TGTGCCAGCAGTCTACGAACTTCTGGGGCCAACGTCCTGACTTTC.

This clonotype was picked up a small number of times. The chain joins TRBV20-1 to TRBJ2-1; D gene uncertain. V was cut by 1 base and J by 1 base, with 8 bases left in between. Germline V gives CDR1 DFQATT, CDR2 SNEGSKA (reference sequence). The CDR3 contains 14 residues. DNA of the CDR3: TGCAGTGCTAGAGCCGTTTTTTCCTACAATGAGCAGTTCTTC. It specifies CSARAVFSYNEQFF.

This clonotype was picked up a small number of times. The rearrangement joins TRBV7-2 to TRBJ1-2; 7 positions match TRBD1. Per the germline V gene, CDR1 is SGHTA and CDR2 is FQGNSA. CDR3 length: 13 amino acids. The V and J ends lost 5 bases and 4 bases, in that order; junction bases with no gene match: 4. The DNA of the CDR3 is TGTGCCAGCAGCCAGGACAGGATCTATGGCTACACCTTC. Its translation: CASSQDRIYGYTF.

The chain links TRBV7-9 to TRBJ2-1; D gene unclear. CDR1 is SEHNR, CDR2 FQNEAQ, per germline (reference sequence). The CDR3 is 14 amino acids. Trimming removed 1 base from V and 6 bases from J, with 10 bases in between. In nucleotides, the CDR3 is TGTGCCAGCAGCTTAGTGTCCGGGTCCAATGAGCAGTTCTTC. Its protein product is CASSLVSGSNEQFF.